This T cell receptor (beta chain) was observed in a study of identical twins. Broader study findings: In cord blood, abundant beta clonotypes had fewer insertions; memory showed no trend. Researchers reported weaker excess twin sharing in beta out-of-frame sequences.

CDR3 length: 13 amino acids. Germline V gene lookup returns CDR1 LNHNV and CDR2 YYDKDF (reference sequence). V lost 5 bases and J lost 8, with 12 bases in between. To note about this clonotype: Its target is unknown.

MiXCR was run by TCRdb on the 5' RACE reads, yielding one entry per CDR3 protein. Among 600,000 to 850,000 distinct CDR3 sequences, 18% were seen once, and the ten largest hold around 13%. The same data also went into a second study, on T cells expressing NK-cell markers. That source notes: Each TCR beta repertoire originated in sorted T cells that were CD3+CD56+NKG2C+, CD3+CD56+NKG2C- or CD3+CD56-NKG2C+.

This sequence was found in a woman between 18 and 29 years old in good health. The chain is built from TRBV15 and TRBJ1-4; tentative D call: TRBD1 (5 bases). The sequenced sample consisted of PBMCs. CDR3 protein: CATSGGTGEKLFF. Here the CDR3 DNA reads TGTGCCACCAGCGGAGGGACCGGAGAAAAACTGTTTTTT.